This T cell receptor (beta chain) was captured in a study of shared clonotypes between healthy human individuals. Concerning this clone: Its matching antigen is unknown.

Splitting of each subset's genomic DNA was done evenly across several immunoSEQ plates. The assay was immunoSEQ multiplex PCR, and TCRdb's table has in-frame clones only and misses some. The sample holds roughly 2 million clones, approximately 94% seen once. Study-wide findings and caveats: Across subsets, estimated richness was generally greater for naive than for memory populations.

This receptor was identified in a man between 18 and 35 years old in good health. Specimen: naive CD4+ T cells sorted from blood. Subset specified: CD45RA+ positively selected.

The DNA of the CDR3 is TGTGCCATGGCGACCGGACTCACCTACGAGCAGTACTTC. It codes for CAMATGLTYEQYF. This chain uses TRBV10-3 with TRBJ2-7; maybe TRBD2 (5 bases). This CDR3 contains 13 residues. Per germline, CDR1 ENHRY and CDR2 SYGVKD. The ends were cut back, 9 bases at V and 2 bases at J, with 14 bases in the middle.